This TCR beta chain originates from a study of T cells in Graves' hyperthyroidism and ophthalmopathy. Study-level background: At the time of initial diagnosis and before any treatment, peripheral blood was collected. Study-wide points: Also found in blood were most expanded thyroid clonotypes above 0.001. A model using 13 V-J features told ophthalmopathy apart from stable hyperthyroidism.

The CDR3 is 14 residues long. V trimming: 5 bases; J trimming: 0 bases; junction bases outside the gene matches: 4. Per the germline V gene, CDR1 is MDHEN and CDR2 is SYDVKM. TCR beta CDR3 regions were amplified from RNA transcripts. The TCR CDR3 first-round RT-PCR relied on the HTBI primer set. TCRdb analysed the multiplex PCR reads with MiXCR anew, one entry per CDR3 protein. The data hold about 600,000 distinct CDR3 sequences, with around 14% observed a single time. This clonotype was seen many times. The antigen remains undetermined. The gene calls are TRBV28 and TRBJ2-7, with TRBD1 matching over 7 bases. Sequencing was performed on blood. The clonotype was recovered from a woman aged 18-29 years with Graves' ophthalmopathy. CDR3 amino acids: CASSTQGTSYEQYF. In DNA form, the CDR3 reads TGTGCCAGCAGTACACAGGGGACCTCCTACGAGCAGTACTTC.